The sequence of this T cell receptor (beta chain) was determined in a study of cytomegalovirus exposure and HLA in healthy donors (TCRdb year 2017). In the study overall: According to an earlier analysis of 587 of the donors, 200 million or so T cells yielded 117 million unique TCR beta sequences and approximately 300 Gb of sequence data. Roughly 300 gigabases of sequencing data and around 88 million unique TCR sequences made up an early release that covered several hundred HLA-typed donors. Of the roughly 400 genotyped donors, over 65% fell in the genetic ancestry cluster associated with self-reported Caucasian donors. The study aimed to test whether signatures of past pathogen exposure could be identified by cataloging public T cell receptors. The study used immunosequencing to profile the T cell repertoires of more than 650 subjects and linked those repertoires to cytomegalovirus serostatus. Along with the roughly 700-subject first cohort, a separate validation cohort of more than 90 different subjects was used. To predict cytomegalovirus infection status, the study combined high-throughput TCR immunosequencing, statistical association of individual TCRs with disease status, and machine learning. A later analysis re-examined previously published TCR beta repertoires from about 670 donors and added high-resolution HLA genotyping to investigate patterns of TCR occurrence. The later analysis used no new phenotypic data to find candidate immune exposures, relying instead on TCR beta sequences and their occurrence across donors. In an earlier analysis of 500 to 650 of the donors, high-throughput TCR beta sequencing was used to judge whether each TCR beta V gene segment behaved as functional or pseudogenic. Donor age, sex, ethnicity and CMV serostatus were compiled together with the repertoire data. A later genetic analysis used genome-wide SNP genotypes for about 60% of the roughly 670 donors, treating that subset as a discovery cohort. Every discovery cohort repertoire had been produced on one sequencing platform. HLA typing covered class I and class II loci at four-digit resolution. The number of donors typed differed by locus, with 629-630 for A, B, C, DRB1 and DQB1, about 500 for DQA1, 600 to 610 for DPA1, and some 440 for DPB1. A handful of DR-DQ haplotypes were handled as single units for association and clustering because linkage in the cohort was strong. On average, 235,054 unique TCR beta nucleotide sequences were sequenced per donor among several hundred genotyped donors of the cohort, with roughly 18% of those sequences being non-productive.

The cohort consisted of 666 healthy bone marrow donors. All cohort members were sampled while nominally healthy, although unrecorded immune exposures were likely present. The donor tested CMV seronegative, placing the donor among the 350 to 400 seronegative members of the cohort. Each donor provided a peripheral blood sample, and peripheral blood mononuclear cells were used for TCR beta sequencing. Genomic DNA extraction from the blood cell samples was performed with the Qiagen DNeasy Blood Extraction Kit. General study outcomes and caveats: In a later analysis, TCR association rates were found to vary across HLA loci, with the most associated TCRs seen for DRB1 alleles and the fewest for HLA-C alleles. For the cohort, immune exposure information was limited to CMV serostatus. Because counts were too low, more than 15 rarely observed V segments, including chromosome 9 orphons, were left out of the earlier analysis of 587 of the donors. In the study, around 150 TCR beta chains were listed as associated with cytomegalovirus. Compared with equally common non-associated chains, HLA-associated TCR beta chains in a later analysis were more clonally expanded and had lower generation probabilities. In a later genetic analysis, a missense DCLRE1C variant was associated with V-gene and J-gene trimming of TCR beta chains, and the association was replicated in an independent cohort. When HLA alleles, especially DR and DQ, strongly co-occurred, TCR associations were difficult to assign to individual alleles. A further reported finding was that TCR beta sequences accurately predicted the HLA-A and HLA-B alleles for most subjects in the first cohort. In vitro tests confirmed that a few of the cytomegalovirus-associated TCR beta chains recognize cytomegalovirus antigens. In a later analysis, several top co-occurrence clusters were reported to appear linked to parvovirus B19, influenza, CMV and Epstein-Barr virus. Linkage disequilibrium might explain the correlated functional status among segregating V segments, but an unknown experimental factor could not be ruled out. Roughly uniform sequencing depth across donors was assumed in presence/absence analyses, although this assumption may not hold. Some IMGT-functional V segments, including TRBV6-2 and TRBV6-3, could not be told apart with the 87-base-pair reads, so those segments were excluded. HLA typing was unavailable for some donors at each locus, so association tests used only the typed subset. This cohort had only TCR beta chains sequenced, and the lack of alpha or paired-chain data limited which features could be detected. In both the original and validation cohorts, the classifier was reported to diagnose cytomegalovirus status with high specificity and sensitivity. An earlier analysis of some 560 of the donors showed that most TCR beta V segments appeared in productive rearrangements either about 87% or about 30% of the time, which broadly matched IMGT annotations. Across donors, most TCR sequences were observed very rarely, whereas some public TCRs were present in many individuals. According to a later genetic analysis, donors in an Asian-associated ancestry cluster had fewer N-insertions in productive TCRs than the roughly 670-donor mean. Most CMV-associated TCR beta chains appeared to be HLA-restricted in a later analysis, and the HLA associations seemed to be driven largely by CMV exposure. It was suggested by the authors that the approach could potentially be generalized to other disease states and immunological phenotypes. Specific HLA alleles were associated with 15,000 to 20,000 TCR beta sequences at a false discovery rate of 0.05 in a later analysis. The sequencing pipeline was judged likely to have produced a cluster of highly shared sequence variants as a technical artifact.

As concerns this clone: Its antigen target is currently unknown. There are no base qualities to consult, and no much larger clone falls within one base.

Library prep was done by the immunoSEQ multiplex PCR assay. A mixture of 60 forward primers for TCR Vbeta segments and 13 reverse primers for TCR Jbeta segments was used in the multiplex PCR. The CDR3 region of rearranged TCR beta genes was amplified from genomic DNA by a multiplex PCR assay. The Illumina HiSeq System was used to sequence the amplified TCR beta libraries as 87-base-pair reads. The authors processed their data as follows. Across the 700 or so repertoires, a later analysis counted some 81 million unique TCR beta chains, 8.5 million to 12 million of which were shared by at least two donors. To remove PCR and sequencing errors, raw reads were error-corrected and collapsed into unique sequences using a nearest-neighbor algorithm that merged closely related sequences. Alignment of CDR3 sequences to IMGT reference sequences was used to assign V, D and J gene segments. Each retained sequence needed at least a six-nucleotide match to both a V gene segment and a J gene segment. A rearrangement counted as productive if the CDR3 had no stop codons and remained in frame with V and J, and every other rearrangement counted as non-productive. CDR3 was defined according to IMGT convention as the region running from the second conserved V-encoded cysteine to the conserved J-encoded phenylalanine. The earlier analysis of about 610 of the donors excluded any sequence lacking an unambiguous match to a single V gene segment. An earlier analysis of a few hundred of the donors called V segments functional above 56.7% productive rearrangements and segregating when the between-donor standard deviation exceeded 5%. A statistical classification framework was built for diagnosing cytomegalovirus status from the catalog of TCR beta chain sequences. In a later analysis, V and J genes were assigned by comparing TCR nucleotide sequences against IMGT/GENE-DB human TR gene sequences. In a later analysis, CDR3 sequences and most-parsimonious VDJ recombination scenarios were assigned using the TCRdist pipeline. A later analysis defined each TCR beta chain by its CDR3 amino acid sequence plus V-gene family, and excluded reads lacking a unique V-gene family. A later analysis removed nearly 600 highly shared, low-generation-probability nucleotide sequences to deal with suspected cross-contamination and a sequencing artifact. For each public chain, a later analysis derived a clonal expansion index from normalized ranks of inferred template counts within each repertoire. A later analysis computed generation probabilities with a VDJ recombination model fitted to out-of-frame rearrangements, and checked the results against IGoR. Hypergeometric tests were used in a later analysis to score TCR-TCR, TCR-HLA and TCR-CMV co-occurrence, with a repertoire-size bias correction applied to the TCR pairs. False discovery rates were estimated in a later analysis by permuting HLA or CMV assignments 20 times. In a later analysis, co-occurring TCRs were grouped using DBSCAN, with TCRdist sequence similarity added in when clustering inside HLA-allele-positive subsets. Co-occurrence clustering excluded repertoires with fewer than 30,000 or more than 120,000 public chains, plus five with anomalous nucleotide sharing. The clones in this table, taken by TCRdb from immuneACCESS, are in-frame only. Not every clone is retained; where verified, under half of the shortfall comes from an unresolved V gene, and the cause of the rest is unknown. From that table come the V and J calls and clone size; the DNA was used to work out D and trimming. Recorded for this sample are about 190,000 clones; 80% to 90% of them occurred a single time. The biggest ten clones account for roughly 1.3% of the sample.

From V the trimming removes 4 bases and from J it removes 10 bases, while the gene matches leave 12 bases of the junction unaccounted for. Sequences MNHNY (CDR1) and SVGAGI (CDR2) are obtained from the germline V gene (reference sequence). The CDR3 runs 15 residues from the cysteine to the phenylalanine. Only the CDR3 region is kept as DNA, spanning 45 bases read in frame from base 1. Sequenced input: PBMCs. The receptor's source is a man aged 30-40 years in good health and CMV-seronegative. Rearrangement joined TRBV6-6 to TRBJ2-1, with 8 bases in between that match TRBD2. This receptor carries the CDR3 CASSLRGDQPREQFF. The sequenced DNA is TGTGCCAGCAGTTTGCGGGGGGACCAACCCCGAGAGCAGTTCTTC.